What follows are 2 T cell receptor beta chains derived from one specimen sequenced in a study of identical twins. Each CDR3 protein is one row after TCRdb ran MiXCR on the 5' RACE reads. The data hold about 660,000 distinct CDR3 sequences, with 8.6% observed a single time. The data were also submitted as part of a second study, on yellow fever vaccine responses in identical twins.

The sequencing input was PBMCs. The receptors here all came from a woman between 18 and 30 years old in good health.

This clonotype was counted many times. This chain links TRBV6-2 or TRBV6-3 with TRBJ2-5; the match to TRBD2 covers 7 bases. The CDR3 loop spans 14 amino acids. Germline CDR1 and CDR2: MNHEY and SVGEGT. The ends lost 7 bases at V and 8 bases at J; junction bases unmatched: 13. In nucleotides, the CDR3 is TGTGCCAGCAAACCCGCGGGAGTGGTAGGAACCCAGTACTTC. Translated: CASKPAGVVGTQYF.

This clonotype was observed at least ten times. The chain employs TRBV12-3 or TRBV12-4 and TRBJ1-2; D not certain. This CDR3 comprises 14 residues. Trimming cost V 0 bases and J 4 bases, with 9 bases left between them. DNA for the CDR3: TGTGCCAGCAGTTTAGCGCCAGCCGGCTATGGCTACACCTTC. Translating gives CASSLAPAGYGYTF.